This TCR beta chain was captured in a study of shared clonotypes between healthy human individuals. Findings and limits, study-wide: Only blood was sampled, and tissue TCR repertoires likely differ from blood ones.

The split of CD4+ cells yielded CD45RA+ naive and CD45RA-negative memory subsets. Points on this clone: The antigen remains undetermined.

The CDR3 runs to 14 residues. Germline assignment: CDR1 SGHTA and CDR2 FQGNSA. V shed 5 bases and J shed 7 bases, with 15 bases lying between them. Every immunoSEQ plate was one replicate of a subset's evenly spread DNA. Clones were sequenced by immunoSEQ multiplex PCR, and TCRdb holds only the in-frame ones, with some missing. The repertoire holds hundreds of thousands of clones, around 67% seen once, with less than 2% in the top ten. The TCR was taken from a woman under 40 in good health. This chain links TRBV7-2 with TRBJ1-5; no firm D call. The material sequenced was memory CD4+ T cells sorted from blood. Stated subset: CD45RA-negative fraction. CDR3 sequence (DNA): TGTGCCAGCAGCGTAAAAGGGATAGGACAGCCCCAGCATTTT. It specifies CASSVKGIGQPQHF.